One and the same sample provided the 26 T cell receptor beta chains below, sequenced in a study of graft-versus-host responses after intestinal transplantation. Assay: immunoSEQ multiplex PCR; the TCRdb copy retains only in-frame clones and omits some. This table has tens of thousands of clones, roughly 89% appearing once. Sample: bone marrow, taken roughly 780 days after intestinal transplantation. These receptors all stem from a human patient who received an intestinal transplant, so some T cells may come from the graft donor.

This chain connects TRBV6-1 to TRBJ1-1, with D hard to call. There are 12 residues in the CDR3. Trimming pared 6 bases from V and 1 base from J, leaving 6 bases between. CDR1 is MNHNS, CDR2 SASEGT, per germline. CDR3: CASRVWNTEAFF. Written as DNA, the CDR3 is TGTGCCAGCAGAGTGTGGAACACTGAAGCTTTCTTT.

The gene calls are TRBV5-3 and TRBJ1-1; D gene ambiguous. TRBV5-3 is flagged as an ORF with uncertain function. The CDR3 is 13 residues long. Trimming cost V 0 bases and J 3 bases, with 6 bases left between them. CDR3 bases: TGTGCCAGAAGCTTGGGGTGGGACACTGAAGCTTTCTTT. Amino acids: CARSLGWDTEAFF.

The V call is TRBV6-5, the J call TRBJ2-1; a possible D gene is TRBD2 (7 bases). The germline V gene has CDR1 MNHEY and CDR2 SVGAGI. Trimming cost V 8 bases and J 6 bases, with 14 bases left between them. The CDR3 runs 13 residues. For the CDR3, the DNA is TGTGCCAGCGGGGGGGGCTTGGGCAATGAGCAGTTCTTC. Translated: CASGGGLGNEQFF.

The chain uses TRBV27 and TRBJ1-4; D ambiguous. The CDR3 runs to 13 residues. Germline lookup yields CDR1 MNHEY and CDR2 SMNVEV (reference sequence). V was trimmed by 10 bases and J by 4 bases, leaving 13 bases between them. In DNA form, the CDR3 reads TGTGCCACTTCTCGAACCTTTAATGAAAAACTGTTTTTT. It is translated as CATSRTFNEKLFF.

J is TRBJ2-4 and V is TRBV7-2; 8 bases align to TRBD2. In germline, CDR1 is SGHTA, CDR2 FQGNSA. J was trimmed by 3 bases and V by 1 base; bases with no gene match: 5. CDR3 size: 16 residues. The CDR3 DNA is TGTGCCAGCAGCTTAGGCGGGGGGCCGGTCAAAAACATTCAGTACTTC. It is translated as CASSLGGGPVKNIQYF. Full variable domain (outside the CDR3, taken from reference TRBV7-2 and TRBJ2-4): GAGVSQSPSNKVTEKGKDVELRCDPISGHTALYWYRQSLGQGLEFLIYFQGNSAPDKSGLPSDRFSAERTGGSVSTLTIQRTQQEDSAVYLCASSLGGGPVKNIQYFGAGTRLSVL.

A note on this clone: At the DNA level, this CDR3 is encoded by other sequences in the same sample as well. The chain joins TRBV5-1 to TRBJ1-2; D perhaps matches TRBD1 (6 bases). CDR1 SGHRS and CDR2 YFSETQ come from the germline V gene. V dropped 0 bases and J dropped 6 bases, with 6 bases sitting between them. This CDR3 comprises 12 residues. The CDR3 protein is CASSLDRDGYTF. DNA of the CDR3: TGCGCCAGCAGCTTGGACAGGGATGGCTACACCTTC.

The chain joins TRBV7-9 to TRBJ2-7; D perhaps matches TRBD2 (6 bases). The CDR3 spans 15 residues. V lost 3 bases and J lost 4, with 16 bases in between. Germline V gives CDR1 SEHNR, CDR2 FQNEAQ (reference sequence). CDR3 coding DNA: TGTGCCAGCAGCTTGTGGAGCATAGGAGGGTACGAGCAGTACTTC. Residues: CASSLWSIGGYEQYF. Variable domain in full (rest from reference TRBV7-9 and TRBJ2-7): DTGVSQNPRHKITKRGQNVTFRCDPISEHNRLYWYRQTLGQGPEFLTYFQNEAQLEKSRLLSDRFSAERPKGSFSTLEIQRTEQGDSAMYLCASSLWSIGGYEQYFGPGTRLTVT.

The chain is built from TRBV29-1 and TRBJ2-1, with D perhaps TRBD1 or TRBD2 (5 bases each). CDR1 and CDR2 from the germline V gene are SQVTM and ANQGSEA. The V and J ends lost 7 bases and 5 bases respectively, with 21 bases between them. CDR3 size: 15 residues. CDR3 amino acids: CSGAGTYQYHNEQFF. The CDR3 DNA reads TGCAGCGGTGCCGGGACCTACCAGTACCACAATGAGCAGTTCTTC.

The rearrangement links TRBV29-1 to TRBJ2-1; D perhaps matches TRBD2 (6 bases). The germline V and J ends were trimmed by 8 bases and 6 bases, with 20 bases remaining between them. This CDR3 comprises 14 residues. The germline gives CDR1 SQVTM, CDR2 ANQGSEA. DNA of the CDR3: TGCAGCATCAAACTAGCACAGAACGTCAATGAGCAGTTCTTC. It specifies CSIKLAQNVNEQFF.

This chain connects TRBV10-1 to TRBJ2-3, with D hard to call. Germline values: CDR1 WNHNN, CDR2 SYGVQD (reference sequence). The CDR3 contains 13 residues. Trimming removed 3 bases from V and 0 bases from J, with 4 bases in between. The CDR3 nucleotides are TGCGCCAGCAGTGATTGGAGCACAGATACGCAGTATTTT. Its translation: CASSDWSTDTQYF.

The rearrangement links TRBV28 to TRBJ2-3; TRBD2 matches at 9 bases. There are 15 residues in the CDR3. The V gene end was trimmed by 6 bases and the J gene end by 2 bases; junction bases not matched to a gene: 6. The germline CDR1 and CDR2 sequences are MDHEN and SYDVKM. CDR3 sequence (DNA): TGTGCCAGCAGGAGGCGGGAGGGATACACAGATACGCAGTATTTT. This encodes CASRRREGYTDTQYF. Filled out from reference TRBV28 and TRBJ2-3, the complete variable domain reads DVKVTQSSRYLVKRTGEKVFLECVQDMDHENMFWYRQDPGLGLRLIYFSYDVKMKEKGDIPEGYSVSREKKERFSLILESASTNQTSMYLCASRRREGYTDTQYFGPGTRLTVL.

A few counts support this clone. Written as DNA, the CDR3 is TGTGCCAGCAGTACAGAGGGGACAGGAGCCTACGAGCAGTACTTC. Its translation: CASSTEGTGAYEQYF. This sequence joins TRBV27 and TRBJ2-7, with 8 bases identical to TRBD1. The germline CDR1 and CDR2 sequences are MNHEY and SMNVEV (reference sequence). Germline trimming cut 5 bases from V and 2 bases from J; bases unmatched to any gene: 8. The CDR3 covers 15 residues.

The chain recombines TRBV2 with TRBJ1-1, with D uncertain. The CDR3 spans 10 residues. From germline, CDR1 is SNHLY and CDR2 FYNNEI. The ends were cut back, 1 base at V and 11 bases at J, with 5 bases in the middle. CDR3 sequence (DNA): TGTGCCAGCAGTGAAGGGCGGGCTTTCTTT. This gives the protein CASSEGRAFF.

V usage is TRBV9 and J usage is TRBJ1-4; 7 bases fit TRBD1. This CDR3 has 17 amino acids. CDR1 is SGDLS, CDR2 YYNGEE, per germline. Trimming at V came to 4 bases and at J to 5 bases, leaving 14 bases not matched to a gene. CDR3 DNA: TGTGCCAGCAGCCCGACGCTCTCCGGGACAGCGAATGAAAAACTGTTTTTT. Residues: CASSPTLSGTANEKLFF.

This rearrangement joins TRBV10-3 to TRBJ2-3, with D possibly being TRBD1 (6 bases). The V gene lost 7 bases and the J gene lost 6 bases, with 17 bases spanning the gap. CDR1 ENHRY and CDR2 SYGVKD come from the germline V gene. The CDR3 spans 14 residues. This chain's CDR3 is CAIKPGALADTQYF. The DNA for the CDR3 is TGTGCCATCAAACCAGGGGCCTTAGCGGATACGCAGTATTTT.

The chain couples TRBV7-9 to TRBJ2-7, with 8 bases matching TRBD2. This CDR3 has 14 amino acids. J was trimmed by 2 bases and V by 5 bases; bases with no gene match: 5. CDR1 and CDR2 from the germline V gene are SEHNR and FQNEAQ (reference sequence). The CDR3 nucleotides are TGTGCCAGCAGCCGGCGGGGGGTAACCTACGAGCAGTACTTC. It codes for CASSRRGVTYEQYF. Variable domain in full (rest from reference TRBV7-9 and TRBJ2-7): DTGVSQNPRHKITKRGQNVTFRCDPISEHNRLYWYRQTLGQGPEFLTYFQNEAQLEKSRLLSDRFSAERPKGSFSTLEIQRTEQGDSAMYLCASSRRGVTYEQYFGPGTRLTVT.

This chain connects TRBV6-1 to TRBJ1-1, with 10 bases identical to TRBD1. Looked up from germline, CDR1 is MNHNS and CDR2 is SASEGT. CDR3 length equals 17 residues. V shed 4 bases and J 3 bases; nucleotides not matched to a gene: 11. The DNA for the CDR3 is TGTGCCAGCAGTGCCGGGACAGGGGATCGGGGCGACACTGAAGCTTTCTTT. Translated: CASSAGTGDRGDTEAFF.

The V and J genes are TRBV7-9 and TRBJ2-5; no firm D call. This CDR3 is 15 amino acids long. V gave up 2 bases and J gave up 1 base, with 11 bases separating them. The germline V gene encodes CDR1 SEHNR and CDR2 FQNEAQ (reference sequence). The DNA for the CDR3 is TGTGCCAGCAGCTTAATGCCCTCGGCCCAAGAGACCCAGTACTTC. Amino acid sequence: CASSLMPSAQETQYF. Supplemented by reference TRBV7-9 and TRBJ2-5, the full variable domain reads DTGVSQNPRHKITKRGQNVTFRCDPISEHNRLYWYRQTLGQGPEFLTYFQNEAQLEKSRLLSDRFSAERPKGSFSTLEIQRTEQGDSAMYLCASSLMPSAQETQYFGPGTRLLVL.

CDR3 coding DNA: TGTGCCAGCAGCCCGCCGGGACTCTATGGCTACACCTTC. It translates to CASSPPGLYGYTF. The rearrangement joins TRBV5-4 to TRBJ1-2; weak D call: TRBD1 (5 bases). Per the germline V gene, CDR1 is SGHNT and CDR2 is YYREEE (reference sequence). This CDR3 has 13 amino acids. V dropped 4 bases and J dropped 4 bases, with 11 bases sitting between them.

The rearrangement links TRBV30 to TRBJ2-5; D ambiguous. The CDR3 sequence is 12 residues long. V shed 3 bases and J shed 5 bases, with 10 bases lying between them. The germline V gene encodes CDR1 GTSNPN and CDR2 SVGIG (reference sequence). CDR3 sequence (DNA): TGTGCCTGGAGCCCCGGCGTGGAGACCCAGTACTTC. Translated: CAWSPGVETQYF.

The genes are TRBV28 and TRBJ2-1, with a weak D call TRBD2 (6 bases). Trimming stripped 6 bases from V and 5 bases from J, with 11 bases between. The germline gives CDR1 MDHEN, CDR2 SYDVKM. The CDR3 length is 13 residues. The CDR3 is CASRLGLDNEQFF. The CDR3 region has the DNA TGTGCCAGCAGACTGGGACTCGACAATGAGCAGTTCTTC.

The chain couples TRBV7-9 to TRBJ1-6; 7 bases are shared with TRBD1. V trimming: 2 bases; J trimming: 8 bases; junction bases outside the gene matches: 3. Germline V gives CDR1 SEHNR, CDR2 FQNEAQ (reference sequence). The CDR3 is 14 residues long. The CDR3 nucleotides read TGTGCCAGCAGCTTAAGACAGGGCGATTCACCCCTCCACTTT. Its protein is CASSLRQGDSPLHF.

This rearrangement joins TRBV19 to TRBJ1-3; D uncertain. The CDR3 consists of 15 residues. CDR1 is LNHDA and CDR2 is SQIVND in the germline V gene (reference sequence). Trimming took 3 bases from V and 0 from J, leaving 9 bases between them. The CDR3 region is CASSMRANSGNTIYF. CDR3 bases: TGTGCCAGTAGTATGAGGGCCAACTCTGGAAACACCATATATTTT.

In DNA form, the CDR3 reads TGTGCCAGCAGCGGATCGAGGGGGGAAGCGCAGTATTTT. It encodes CASSGSRGEAQYF. V usage is TRBV7-6 and J usage is TRBJ2-3, with D perhaps given as TRBD1 or TRBD2 (6 bases each). This CDR3 is built from 13 residues. Germline CDR1 and CDR2: SGHVS and FNYEAQ. Deletions cut 5 bases from V and 10 bases from J, with 16 bases between.

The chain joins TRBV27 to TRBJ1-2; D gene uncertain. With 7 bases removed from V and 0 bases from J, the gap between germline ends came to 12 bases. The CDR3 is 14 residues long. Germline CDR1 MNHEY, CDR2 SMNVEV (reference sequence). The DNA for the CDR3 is TGTGCCAGCAAGGAATCGAGCACTAACTATGGCTACACCTTC. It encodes CASKESSTNYGYTF.

CDR3 sequence: CASSSPRVGGVQGRDTQYF. The CDR3 DNA reads as TGTGCCAGTAGTAGCCCCCGCGTCGGGGGGGTCCAAGGCCGAGATACGCAGTATTTT. J is TRBJ2-3 and V is TRBV19, with TRBD2 matching 8 bases. Germline CDR1 is LNHDA and CDR2 is SQIVND (reference sequence). J gave up 5 bases and V 4 bases, and 20 bases lay outside the gene matches. CDR3 length: 19 amino acids. The full variable domain, completed using reference TRBV19 and TRBJ2-3, is DGGITQSPKYLFRKEGQNVTLSCEQNLNHDAMYWYRQDPGQGLRLIYYSQIVNDFQKGDIAEGYSVSREKKESFPLTVTSAQKNPTAFYLCASSSPRVGGVQGRDTQYFGPGTRLTVL.